Shown below are 27 T cell receptor beta chains from a single sample sequenced in a study of OX40 agonist ivuxolimab in advanced cancers. Measured with immunoSEQ multiplex PCR; TCRdb has only the in-frame clones, and not every one. Of about 69,000 clones in the sample, approximately 92% are singletons; the top ten hold around 6.9%. The sequencing here drew on CD4+ or CD8+ T cells sorted from blood, taken in a trial of the OX40 agonist ivuxolimab. Receptors originate from an adult with an advanced solid tumor such as melanoma, head and neck, liver or kidney cancer.

The rearrangement links TRBV2 to TRBJ1-5; the D gene is possibly TRBD1 (6 bases). Between the trimmed V and J ends, which lost 4 bases and 0 bases, there was a span of 10 bases. The germline V gene has CDR1 SNHLY and CDR2 FYNNEI. This CDR3 has 15 amino acids. CDR3 nucleotide sequence: TGTGCCAGCAGTGGGGGGCGGGATAGCAATCAGCCCCAGCATTTT. Protein product: CASSGGRDSNQPQHF.

In nucleotides, the CDR3 is TGTGCCAGCAGTTACTCAACCCCCAAGACAGGGCACAACCTCTTAGCAACTAATGAAAAACTGTTTTTT. It yields the protein CASSYSTPKTGHNLLATNEKLFF. V and J are TRBV6-7 and TRBJ1-4; TRBD1 aligns across 7 bases. TRBV6-7 is designated an ORF whose function remains uncertain. The CDR3 covers 23 residues. J gave up 0 bases and V 0 bases, and 22 bases lay outside the gene matches.

The chain couples TRBV11-2 to TRBJ2-7, with TRBD1 identical over 10 bases. Per germline, CDR1 SGHAT and CDR2 FQNNGV. The V segment lost 2 bases and the J segment 4 bases; nucleotides outside the gene matches: 2. This CDR3 has 14 residues. CDR3 bases: TGTGCCAGCAGCTTATGGGACAGGGGATACGAGCAGTACTTC. Translation gives CASSLWDRGYEQYF.

The genes are TRBV4-1 and TRBJ2-7; TRBD2 is a possible D gene (5 bases). The CDR3 contains 14 residues. Trimming stripped 2 bases from V and 1 base from J, with 9 bases between. The germline gives CDR1 MGHRA, CDR2 YSYEKL. Here the CDR3 reads CASSQSGFSYEQYF. The CDR3 DNA reads as TGCGCCAGCAGCCAATCGGGATTTTCCTACGAGCAGTACTTC.

The chain is built from TRBV7-3 and TRBJ1-1; TRBD1 agrees at 9 bases. V lost 9 bases, J lost 2 bases, and 13 bases stayed unmatched. CDR1 is SGHTA and CDR2 is FQGTGA in the germline V gene. CDR3 size: 16 residues. CDR3 in DNA: TGTGCCAGTTCGCTGACAGGGGGGCTTGAAAACACTGAAGCTTTCTTT. It codes for CASSLTGGLENTEAFF.

This chain links TRBV4-3 with TRBJ2-7; 8 positions match TRBD2. CDR3 length equals 18 residues. Germline CDR1 and CDR2: LGHNA and YSLEER. The V and J ends lost 0 bases and 0 bases, in that order; junction bases with no gene match: 10. This CDR3 reads CASSQDRGGSTVSYEQYF. The CDR3 coding sequence is TGCGCCAGCAGCCAAGATCGGGGGGGGAGTACCGTCTCCTACGAGCAGTACTTC.

The V and J genes are TRBV19 and TRBJ2-1; 12 bases line up with TRBD2. The length of the CDR3 is 16 residues. Germline CDR1 reads LNHDA; CDR2 reads SQIVND (reference sequence). After removal of 3 bases from V and 8 bases from J, the junction contained 8 bases not matched to a gene. In DNA form, the CDR3 reads TGTGCCAGTAGTATTACTAGCGGGGGGTTGGAGGATGAGCAGTTCTTC. Protein: CASSITSGGLEDEQFF. The full variable domain, completed using reference TRBV19 and TRBJ2-1, is DGGITQSPKYLFRKEGQNVTLSCEQNLNHDAMYWYRQDPGQGLRLIYYSQIVNDFQKGDIAEGYSVSREKKESFPLTVTSAQKNPTAFYLCASSITSGGLEDEQFFGPGTRLTVL.

There are a few counts of this clone. The chain uses TRBV7-9 and TRBJ1-4; the match to TRBD1 covers 10 bases. There are 14 residues in the CDR3. Per germline, CDR1 SEHNR and CDR2 FQNEAQ (reference sequence). Trimming cost V 4 bases and J 6 bases; bases outside gene matches: 2. CDR3 residues: CASSSGTGDEKLFF. The CDR3, as DNA: TGTGCCAGCAGCTCCGGGACAGGGGATGAAAAACTGTTTTTT.

The rearrangement links TRBV27 to TRBJ2-2; 7 nucleotides match TRBD2. There are 16 residues in the CDR3. J lost 8 bases, V lost 5 bases, and 14 bases had no gene match. Looked up from germline, CDR1 is MNHEY and CDR2 is SMNVEV (reference sequence). CDR3 bases: TGTGCCAGCAGTCCCGCTGGCGGGAGTTTTATAGGGGAGCTGTTTTTT. Its protein is CASSPAGGSFIGELFF.

This chain uses TRBV7-9 with TRBJ1-1; D not certain. The CDR3 covers 11 residues. Between the trimmed V and J ends, which lost 6 bases and 5 bases, there was a span of 7 bases. Per the germline V gene, CDR1 is SEHNR and CDR2 is FQNEAQ (reference sequence). The CDR3: CASRLGTEAFF. The DNA for the CDR3 is TGTGCCAGCAGGTTGGGGACTGAAGCTTTCTTT.

The rearrangement joins TRBV9 to TRBJ1-4; D gene unclear. The CDR3 contains 17 residues. Trimming left V 0 bases short and J 0 bases short, with 12 bases between. Germline assignment: CDR1 SGDLS and CDR2 YYNGEE. The CDR3: CASSVVDLDATNEKLFF. The DNA of the CDR3 is TGTGCCAGCAGCGTAGTGGACCTCGATGCAACTAATGAAAAACTGTTTTTT.

The chain uses TRBV28 and TRBJ2-3; tentative D call: TRBD2 (5 bases). V was shortened by 3 bases and J by 5 bases, with 15 bases between the two germline ends. The CDR3 consists of 15 residues. Looked up from germline, CDR1 is MDHEN and CDR2 is SYDVKM. CDR3 protein: CASSFLQEAKDTQYF. For the CDR3, the DNA is TGTGCCAGCAGTTTTTTGCAGGAGGCGAAAGATACGCAGTATTTT.

The chain carries TRBV5-5 and TRBJ2-7; D remains ambiguous. Germline assignment: CDR1 SGHKS and CDR2 YYEKEE (reference sequence). The CDR3 extends over 13 amino acids. The V gene lost 4 bases and the J gene lost 3 bases, with 11 bases spanning the gap. The CDR3 DNA reads TGTGCCAGCAGCGTCCTACCCTTCTACGAGCAGTACTTC. Translation: CASSVLPFYEQYF.

The rearrangement uses TRBV6-9 and TRBJ1-1; D call uncertain. Germline CDR1 and CDR2: MNHGY and SVAAGI. The ends were cut back, 4 bases at V and 11 bases at J, with 11 bases in the middle. The CDR3 contains 11 residues. The chain's CDR3 is CASSSPVTAFF. DNA of the CDR3: TGTGCCAGCAGTTCCCCCGTTACGGCTTTCTTT.

V is TRBV4-1 and J is TRBJ2-2, with TRBD1 matching 7 bases. V was pared by 4 bases and J by 3 bases, with 5 bases of the junction left unmatched. Germline assignment: CDR1 MGHRA and CDR2 YSYEKL. This CDR3 spans 15 amino acids. CDR3 in amino acids: CASSLTGTDTGELFF. Written as DNA, the CDR3 is TGCGCCAGCAGCCTGACCGGGACAGACACCGGGGAGCTGTTTTTT.

CDR3 DNA: TGTGCCATCAGTGAGGGCGGGGCGTACCAAGAGACCCAGTACTTC. Translating it yields CAISEGGAYQETQYF. This sequence joins TRBV10-3 and TRBJ2-5; tentative D call: TRBD2 (6 bases). Trimming stripped 2 bases from V and 0 bases from J, with 10 bases between. CDR3 length: 15 amino acids. Germline CDR1 and CDR2: ENHRY and SYGVKD.

The chain couples TRBV29-1 to TRBJ2-1; 7 bases line up with TRBD2. The V gene end was trimmed by 6 bases and the J gene end by 7 bases; junction bases not matched to a gene: 9. Looked up from germline, CDR1 is SQVTM and CDR2 is ANQGSEA. The CDR3 spans 13 residues. CDR3 residues: CSVTSEKRNEQFF. Written as DNA, the CDR3 is TGCAGCGTAACTAGCGAAAAGAGAAATGAGCAGTTCTTC.

J is TRBJ2-7 and V is TRBV11-3, with 7 bases lining up with TRBD1. Germline V CDR1 and CDR2: SGHNT, YENEEA. The CDR3 has 15 residues. The ends lost 9 bases at V and 5 bases at J; junction bases unmatched: 16. CDR3 bases: TGTGCCAGAAACAAACTGACAGGGACCTACAACGAGCAGTACTTC. Its protein is CARNKLTGTYNEQYF.

This rearrangement joins TRBV28 to TRBJ1-5; D is unresolved. Germline CDR1 and CDR2: MDHEN and SYDVKM. The V end lost 6 bases, the J end lost 5 bases, and 5 bases lay between the germline ends. This CDR3 has 11 amino acids. CDR3 region: CASSLYQPQHF. The CDR3 DNA reads as TGTGCCAGCAGCTTGTATCAGCCCCAGCATTTT. Full variable domain (rest looked up from reference TRBV28 and TRBJ1-5): DVKVTQSSRYLVKRTGEKVFLECVQDMDHENMFWYRQDPGLGLRLIYFSYDVKMKEKGDIPEGYSVSREKKERFSLILESASTNQTSMYLCASSLYQPQHFGDGTRLSIL.

The J gene is TRBJ2-6, the V gene TRBV4-3; the D gene is possibly TRBD1 (6 bases). The germline CDR1 and CDR2 sequences are LGHNA and YSLEER. The CDR3 sequence is 20 residues long. V dropped 4 bases and J dropped 2 bases, with 24 bases sitting between them. This CDR3 is CASSPHFAVLQGTGANVLTF. The CDR3 nucleotides read TGCGCCAGCAGCCCACATTTCGCCGTTTTACAGGGTACTGGGGCCAACGTCCTGACTTTC.

This chain links TRBV30 with TRBJ1-6; D is undetermined. This CDR3 has 14 amino acids. Per germline, CDR1 GTSNPN and CDR2 SVGIG (reference sequence). V gave up 2 bases and J gave up 9 bases, with 14 bases separating them. The DNA for the CDR3 is TGTGCCTGGAGTAGTATCTCCTCTGCTTCACCCCTCCACTTT. Translating gives CAWSSISSASPLHF.

This chain links TRBV28 with TRBJ1-4; D is undetermined. The CDR3 extends over 14 amino acids. Trimming left V 5 bases short and J 3 bases short, with 10 bases between. The germline gives CDR1 MDHEN, CDR2 SYDVKM. CDR3 in amino acids: CASSPRLANEKLFF. CDR3 nucleotide sequence: TGTGCCAGCAGTCCCCGGTTGGCTAATGAAAAACTGTTTTTT.

DNA for the CDR3: TGCAGCGTTGTACCTGGGGGCTCCTACGAGCAGTACTTC. This gives the protein CSVVPGGSYEQYF. The gene calls are TRBV29-1 and TRBJ2-5; D tentatively reads TRBD1 or TRBD2 (5 bases each). The closer fit of TRBJ2-7 to the DNA end suggests the J call may be wrong. From germline, CDR1 is SQVTM and CDR2 ANQGSEA. This CDR3 contains 13 residues.

The genes are TRBV7-9 and TRBJ2-2, with 7 bases lining up with TRBD1. This CDR3 is built from 17 residues. The germline V gene encodes CDR1 SEHNR and CDR2 FQNEAQ (reference sequence). Unmatched junction bases numbered 13, after V lost 2 bases and J lost 7 bases. The CDR3 DNA follows: TGTGCCAGCAGCTTAATCACCAGGGGGTGGAAGGGCGGGGAGCTGTTTTTT. It encodes CASSLITRGWKGGELFF.

The V gene is TRBV14, the J gene TRBJ1-4; 8 bases match TRBD1. Germline CDR1 reads SGHDN; CDR2 reads FVKESK. The V segment lost 3 bases and the J segment 8 bases; nucleotides outside the gene matches: 8. This CDR3 has 15 amino acids. In DNA, the CDR3 is TGTGCCAGCAGCCAGCTGACAGGGGTAGGAGAAAAACTGTTTTTT. This gives the protein CASSQLTGVGEKLFF.

DNA of the CDR3: TGTGCCGCCAGGGACAACTTATCCCCTGAAGCTTTCTTT. This codes for CAARDNLSPEAFF. This sequence joins TRBV19 and TRBJ1-1, with D possibly TRBD1 on 6 matching bases. Germline loops: CDR1 LNHDA, CDR2 SQIVND (reference sequence). CDR3 length equals 13 residues. V was pared by 11 bases and J by 6 bases, with 19 bases between.

This clone has a handful of counts. J is TRBJ1-1 and V is TRBV4-2; 7 bases agree with TRBD1. This CDR3 is 16 amino acids long. V gave up 0 bases and J gave up 7 bases; unmatched junction bases: 11. CDR1 and CDR2 from the germline V gene are LGHNA and YNFKEQ. The CDR3 loop reads CASSQDQTGTVVEAFF. The CDR3 DNA is TGTGCCAGCAGCCAAGATCAGACAGGGACGGTCGTTGAAGCTTTCTTT.